This entry features one T cell receptor beta chain sequence. The antigen is not known. This sample is part of a study of blood T cells in healthy people across ages. The study's findings and limits: Samples with more naive T cells showed higher observed beta diversity.

Sample-barcoded 5' priming and a J-beta primer mix drove a second PCR of roughly 6 to 12 cycles. TCRdb reanalysed the 5' RACE reads using MiXCR and keeps one entry per CDR3 protein. This sample carries about a million distinct CDR3 sequences, 48% of them seen once, and the ten largest clones take around an eighth. Trimming shortened V by 5 bases and J by 3 bases, and 11 bases separated the two germline ends. Germline V gene data show CDR1 as PRHDT and CDR2 as FYEKMQ (reference sequence). The CDR3 is made up of 14 amino acids. This TCR was sampled from a young man in good health. Sequencing input: blood. This chain links TRBV13 with TRBJ2-1; D assignment may be TRBD1 or TRBD2 (6 bases each). CDR3 sequence reads: CASSPRGVYNEQFF. CDR3 coding DNA: TGTGCCAGCAGCCCTAGGGGGGTCTACAATGAGCAGTTCTTC.